These T cell receptor beta chains were read from a single sample in a study of beta chain features in type 1 diabetes. The assay was immunoSEQ multiplex PCR, and TCRdb's table has in-frame clones only and misses some. Seen here are around 690,000 clones, under 15% observed once, and the top ten hold roughly 0.11%. The material sequenced was naive CD4+ T cells from blood. The receptors stem from a man aged 30 to 39 with type 1 diabetes. Both conserved end residues are part of each CDR3. D genes are given only for firm matches. Rows give clone size only sometimes, using once, few, many, or a class for an expanded clone.

d_gene	v_gene	abundance	j_gene	CDR3nt	CDR3aa
NA	TRBV6-5	NA	TRBJ2-7	TGTGCCAGCAGTTACGGCAGGGCGGGTTACGAGCAGTACTTC	CASSYGRAGYEQYF
TRBD1	TRBV7-2	few	TRBJ1-2	TGTGCCAGCAGCTTGAGGACAGGGGAGGACTATGGCTACACCTTC	CASSLRTGEDYGYTF
TRBD1	TRBV28	few	TRBJ2-5	TGTGCCAGCAGCCAACAGGGGCCGGTGCGGGAGACCCAGTACTTC	CASSQQGPVRETQYF
NA	TRBV9	few	TRBJ1-2	TGTGCCAGCAGCGGGACTCCCGGAGGCTACACCTTC	CASSGTPGGYTF
TRBD1	TRBV4-3	NA	TRBJ1-4	TGCGCCAGCAGCCAGGGACAGGCGAGGTTTAATGAAAAACTGTTTTTT	CASSQGQARFNEKLFF
NA	TRBV11-2	few	TRBJ2-6	TGTGCCAGCAGCCCAACAAGTGTTGGGGTACCTGGGGCCAACGTCCTGACTTTC	CASSPTSVGVPGANVLTF
TRBD1	TRBV5-1	NA	TRBJ1-6	TGCGCCAGCAAATCGGGACAGAATAATTCACCCCTCCACTTT	CASKSGQNNSPLHF
TRBD1	TRBV5-4	NA	TRBJ1-1	TGTGCCAGCACACCCCCCGACAGGGACACTGAAGCTTTCTTT	CASTPPDRDTEAFF
NA	TRBV20-1	few	TRBJ2-5	TGCAGTGCTACGCAAGAGACCCAGTACTTC	CSATQETQYF
NA	TRBV6-5	NA	TRBJ1-6	TGTGCCAGCAGTCTGGGTGGAGGGAATTCACCCCTCCACTTT	CASSLGGGNSPLHF
TRBD2	TRBV11-2	few	TRBJ2-3	TGTGCCAGCAGCTCGGGGGGAGATACGCAGTATTTT	CASSSGGDTQYF
TRBD1	TRBV7-9	few	TRBJ1-4	TGTGCCAGCAGCCTCCCAGCAGGGGGTTATGAAAAACTGTTTTTT	CASSLPAGGYEKLFF
NA	TRBV29-1	NA	TRBJ2-5	TGCAGCGTAGGGGGTCCTACTAGCACCTTTGGGGAGACCCAGTACTTC	CSVGGPTSTFGETQYF
NA	TRBV14	NA	TRBJ2-5	TGTGCCAGCAGCCAAGGACTTAGGGGATCAGAGACCCAGTACTTC	CASSQGLRGSETQYF
NA	TRBV5-1	NA	TRBJ2-7	TGCGCCAGCAGTCCTGTACTGGGGGTAACCTACGAGCAGTACTTC	CASSPVLGVTYEQYF
NA	TRBV7-2	NA	TRBJ1-1	TGTGCCAGCAGCGGAAGTCGGATTGAAGCTTTCTTT	CASSGSRIEAFF
TRBD1	TRBV5-1	few	TRBJ2-1	TGCGCCAGCAGCCCCGGGACAGGGGCCTACAATGAGCAGTTCTTC	CASSPGTGAYNEQFF
TRBD2	TRBV5-4	NA	TRBJ2-5	TGTGCCAGCAGCCCGCCGGGACTAGGAGGCGAGACCCAGTACTTC	CASSPPGLGGETQYF
NA	TRBV7-9	few	TRBJ1-2	TGTGCCAGCAGCTCAGAGACAGCTAACTATGGCTACACCTTC	CASSSETANYGYTF
NA	TRBV7-9	few	TRBJ1-2	TGTGCCAGCAGCTTAGAAATCCCAGGGCAGGGCTACACCTTC	CASSLEIPGQGYTF
TRBD1	TRBV5-8	NA	TRBJ1-2	TGTGCCAGCAGCACGCCGGACAGGGTGGGAGGCTACACCTTC	CASSTPDRVGGYTF
TRBD2	TRBV9	NA	TRBJ2-5	TGTGCCAGCAGTTTAGCGGGGGGCCTTCAAGAGACCCAGTACTTC	CASSLAGGLQETQYF
NA	TRBV11-2	few	TRBJ1-2	TGTGCCAGCAGCAGGACGGTTAACTATGGCTACACCTTC	CASSRTVNYGYTF
NA	TRBV6-6	few	TRBJ2-3	TGTGCCAGCAGATTAGCGGCAGGCACAGATACGCAGTATTTT	CASRLAAGTDTQYF
TRBD2	TRBV27	NA	TRBJ2-1	TGTGCCAGCAGTTCCCCGCGGGGGGGGATTATACTTGAGCAGTTCTTC	CASSSPRGGIILEQFF
TRBD1	TRBV7-2	NA	TRBJ1-3	TGTGCCAGCAGCGCTTTGGTGGGACAGGGGGCTGGAAACACCATATATTTT	CASSALVGQGAGNTIYF
NA	TRBV6-5	few	TRBJ1-2	TGTGCCAGCAGTGACACACACGGCTATGGCTACACCTTC	CASSDTHGYGYTF
NA	TRBV7-2	NA	TRBJ2-2	TGTGCCAGCAGCCCCGGGCACGGCTCAAACACCGGGGAGCTGTTTTTT	CASSPGHGSNTGELFF
TRBD1	TRBV30	NA	TRBJ1-5	TGTGCCTGGAAACAGGGGGCAAACCAGCCCCAGCATTTT	CAWKQGANQPQHF
TRBD1	TRBV4-3	NA	TRBJ1-3	TGCGCCAGCAGCCAAGATCAGGGACAGCGCTCTGGAAACACCATATATTTT	CASSQDQGQRSGNTIYF
NA	TRBV29-1	few	TRBJ1-2	TGCAGCGCCTTTGGGACCGAATTAGAAGGCTACACCTTC	CSAFGTELEGYTF
NA	TRBV29-1	NA	TRBJ2-3	TGCAGCAGTCACAGGTTCGTCAGCACAGATACGCAGTATTTT	CSSHRFVSTDTQYF
TRBD2	TRBV6-1	few	TRBJ2-3	TGTGCCAGCAGTGTTCGACTAGCGGGGGGATTAGATACGCAGTATTTT	CASSVRLAGGLDTQYF
NA	TRBV29-1	NA	TRBJ1-2	TGCAGCGTTGTGGTCAGAAACTATGGCTACACCTTC	CSVVVRNYGYTF
NA	TRBV25-1	NA	TRBJ2-1	TGTGCCAGCAGACCCCGTTCCTACAATGAGCAGTTCTTC	CASRPRSYNEQFF
NA	TRBV28	once	TRBJ2-7	TGTGCCAGCTTTTCAGGGGTATCCTACGAGCAGTACTTC	CASFSGVSYEQYF
NA	TRBV9	NA	TRBJ1-6	TGTGCCAGCAGCGTGGAGTTTAATTCACCCCTCCACTTT	CASSVEFNSPLHF
NA	TRBV4-3	few	TRBJ2-7	TGCGCCAGCAGCCAAGGATCGGGATTCGGCTCCTACGAGCAGTACTTC	CASSQGSGFGSYEQYF
TRBD1	TRBV5-4	few	TRBJ1-1	TGTGCCAGCAGCTCAGGGGGCGTCGACACTGAAGCTTTCTTT	CASSSGGVDTEAFF